The clone carrying this TCR beta chain was recorded many times. As yet, its antigen is unknown. As to time point: pre-sensitization, week 0. As to treatment: therapeutic diphenylcyclopropenone sensitization with weekly scalp DPC. Extraction yielded total RNA from whole blood (unfractionated). Participating donors were patients with alopecia, aged 18 to 70 years, considered appropriate candidates for DPC. The V and J ends lost 6 bases and 7 bases, in that order; junction bases with no gene match: 5. CDR1 and CDR2 (germline): DFQATT, SNEGSKA (reference sequence). The CDR3 contains 11 residues. TCRdb re-derived calls from the RACE reads in MiXCR, one entry per CDR3 protein. Of roughly 50,000 distinct CDR3 sequences in the sample, 9.5% to 10% were seen once. This entry comes from a study of human T cells and chemical hapten exposure. Across the whole study: Weekly administration of diphenylcyclopropenone to the scalp of patients continued throughout the approximately 24-week study. Study outcomes and limitations: Having alopecia, the donors may differ immunologically from healthy people.

J is TRBJ1-2 and V is TRBV20-1, with TRBD1 identical over 7 bases. This receptor was identified in a woman in her twenties or thirties with alopecia areata. Some clones in this sample may be carry-over from other donors' samples. The source was whole blood, collected in connection with sensitization to the hapten diphenylcyclopropenone (DPC). CDR3 sequence: CSARQGSGYTF. The DNA for the CDR3 is TGCAGTGCCAGACAGGGCAGTGGCTACACCTTC.